This note documents a single T cell receptor beta chain sequence. What it recognizes is unknown. The repertoire was sequenced with immunoSEQ multiplex PCR; TCRdb's copy has only in-frame clones and lacks some. The sample carries roughly 40,000 clones, approximately 80% recorded once. This sample was taken from a study of Ad26.COV2.S vaccination and SARS-CoV-2 variants. V shed 11 bases and J 3 bases; nucleotides not matched to a gene: 12. Germline V gives CDR1 MNHEY, CDR2 SVGAGI. This CDR3 has 14 amino acids. The study's findings and limits: After vaccination, reports described spike-specific CD8+ and CD4+ T cell responses as showing substantial breadth. Vaccine and placebo groups showed comparable non-spike TCR breadth.

The sequence came from a human donor who had recovered from COVID-19. The sample was peripheral blood, taken after recovery from COVID-19. The gene calls are TRBV6-5 and TRBJ1-1; the match to TRBD1 covers 7 bases. The CDR3 protein is CAVKRQGGDTEAFF. The CDR3 bases are TGTGCCGTCAAAAGACAGGGAGGGGACACTGAAGCTTTCTTT.